Below are 21 T cell receptor beta chains sequenced from a single sample in a study of PD-1 blockade in classical Hodgkin lymphoma (dated by TCRdb to the early 2020s). Library method: the immunoSEQ multiplex PCR assay. Drawn from immuneACCESS, this table holds only the in-frame rearrangements with V and J called that TCRdb kept. Clones are partly lost; checked studies trace under half to an unresolved V gene and leave the rest unexplained. For this sample the table gives tens of thousands of clones, of which more than 80% were detected only once. Approximately 15% of the sample comes from the top ten. The sample's time point label, in plain terms: cycle 4 day 1 (C4D1), after 6 weeks of nivolumab. Every trial patient had relapsed after autologous stem cell transplantation, and cohorts A, B and C differed in prior brentuximab vedotin exposure. The sequences come from peripheral blood mononuclear cells (PBMCs), collected before the fourth cycle of nivolumab. These receptors all stem from a human donor with classical Hodgkin lymphoma.

V and J are TRBV6-1 and TRBJ2-7, with D tentatively TRBD1 (6 bases). V was cut by 3 bases and J by 0 bases, with 12 bases left in between. The CDR3 consists of 15 residues. Germline assignment: CDR1 MNHNS and CDR2 SASEGT. CDR3 sequence (DNA): TGTGCCAGCAGTGAGGGGACAACAAGCTCCTACGAGCAGTACTTC. Its translation is CASSEGTTSSYEQYF.

This clone appeared a single time. The chain joins TRBV15 to TRBJ1-1; tentative D call: TRBD1 (5 bases). From germline, CDR1 is LNHNV and CDR2 YYDKDF (reference sequence). The CDR3 is 18 residues long. Between the trimmed V and J ends, which lost 0 bases and 7 bases, there was a span of 24 bases. The CDR3 spells CATSRDPVAAGPGGEAFF. The DNA of the CDR3 is TGTGCCACCAGCAGAGATCCAGTAGCGGCCGGGCCGGGGGGTGAAGCTTTCTTT.

The V and J genes are TRBV21-1 and TRBJ2-1. TRBV21-1 is an annotated pseudogene. CDR3 length: 17 residues. This chain's CDR3 is CASSKDVLGSSYNEQFF. The CDR3 DNA sequence: TGTGCCAGCAGCAAAGATGTACTCGGCAGCTCCTACAATGAGCAGTTCTTC.

The rearrangement uses TRBV9 and TRBJ2-5; TRBD2 aligns across 8 bases. The germline V gene encodes CDR1 SGDLS and CDR2 YYNGEE. The CDR3 is made up of 15 amino acids. The ends lost 0 bases at V and 5 bases at J; junction bases unmatched: 6. In nucleotides, the CDR3 is TGTGCCAGCAGCGTAGCGGCTAGCGGGTCGGAGACCCAGTACTTC. This translates into CASSVAASGSETQYF.

This clone was seen a single time. The gene calls are TRBV19 and TRBJ2-7; 13 positions match TRBD2. With 11 bases clipped from V and 0 bases from J, the junction kept 13 bases outside the gene matches. Per germline, CDR1 LNHDA and CDR2 SQIVND (reference sequence). This CDR3 has 17 amino acids. CDR3 region: CAPGGLAGERPSYEQYF. CDR3 sequence (DNA): TGTGCCCCGGGCGGACTAGCGGGAGAAAGACCCTCCTACGAGCAGTACTTC.

In regard to this clone: This sample includes further DNA sequences coding for the same CDR3. V and J are TRBV5-4 and TRBJ2-1; D is ambiguous. Trimming took 0 bases from V and 4 from J, leaving 8 bases between them. Germline V CDR1 and CDR2: SGHNT, YYREEE (reference sequence). CDR3 length: 14 residues. The CDR3 here is CASSLGPDYNEQFF. CDR3 DNA: TGTGCCAGCAGCTTGGGGCCCGATTACAATGAGCAGTTCTTC.

The rearrangement joins TRBV7-2 to TRBJ2-7; maybe TRBD1 (5 bases). The V end lost 5 bases, the J end lost 3 bases, and 17 bases lay between the germline ends. CDR3 size: 15 residues. CDR1 is SGHTA, CDR2 FQGNSA, per germline. Written as DNA, the CDR3 is TGTGCCAGCAGCACGACGTCGACAGAGTACTACGAGCAGTACTTC. Translating gives CASSTTSTEYYEQYF. The variable domain in full, completed from reference TRBV7-2 and TRBJ2-7, reads GAGVSQSPSNKVTEKGKDVELRCDPISGHTALYWYRQSLGQGLEFLIYFQGNSAPDKSGLPSDRFSAERTGGSVSTLTIQRTQQEDSAVYLCASSTTSTEYYEQYFGPGTRLTVT.

The CDR3, as DNA: TGTGCCAGCAGCTTGGCCGGGGGGCGGGAGAGCGACGAGCAGTACTTC. It is translated as CASSLAGGRESDEQYF. The chain carries TRBV5-4 and TRBJ2-7; maybe TRBD2 (7 bases). V dropped 0 bases and J dropped 5 bases, with 18 bases sitting between them. This CDR3 is 16 amino acids long. CDR1 is SGHNT, CDR2 YYREEE, per germline (reference sequence).

This rearrangement joins TRBV19 to TRBJ1-2; the D gene is possibly TRBD1 (6 bases). Trimming stripped 3 bases from V and 8 bases from J, with 16 bases between. This CDR3 is 14 amino acids long. Germline V lookup: CDR1 LNHDA, CDR2 SQIVND (reference sequence). The CDR3 nucleotides read TGTGCCAGTAGTATGGCGGGGGCTTGGAACGGCTACACCTTC. Its protein is CASSMAGAWNGYTF.

This chain joins TRBV6-1 and TRBJ2-5, with 10 bases aligning to TRBD2. V lost 5 bases to trimming and J lost 5 bases; unmatched junction nucleotides: 5. This CDR3 has 14 amino acids. The germline V gene encodes CDR1 MNHNS and CDR2 SASEGT. CDR3 residues: CASSSGRALETQYF. Here the CDR3 DNA reads TGTGCCAGCAGTAGCGGGAGGGCCCTCGAGACCCAGTACTTC.

This rearrangement joins TRBV11-2 to TRBJ2-1; D remains unclear. Trimming removed 1 base from V and 9 bases from J, with 13 bases in between. Germline V gene data show CDR1 as SGHAT and CDR2 as FQNNGV. CDR3 length equals 14 residues. CDR3: CASSLAVGYREQFF. Here the CDR3 DNA reads TGTGCCAGCAGCTTAGCGGTAGGGTATCGTGAGCAGTTCTTC.

J is TRBJ2-5 and V is TRBV7-9; either TRBD1 or TRBD2 may fit D (6 bases each). V gave up 5 bases and J gave up 5 bases, with 18 bases separating them. CDR3 length equals 15 residues. From germline, CDR1 is SEHNR and CDR2 FQNEAQ (reference sequence). The CDR3 DNA is TGTGCCAGCAGCCCCGAGGGGGGCGTGGGGGAGACCCAGTACTTC. This encodes CASSPEGGVGETQYF. Complete variable domain (other parts from reference TRBV7-9 and TRBJ2-5): DTGVSQNPRHKITKRGQNVTFRCDPISEHNRLYWYRQTLGQGPEFLTYFQNEAQLEKSRLLSDRFSAERPKGSFSTLEIQRTEQGDSAMYLCASSPEGGVGETQYFGPGTRLLVL.

This chain's CDR3 is CASGGVLETQYF. Written as DNA, the CDR3 is TGTGCCAGCGGCGGGGTTTTAGAGACCCAGTACTTC. The rearrangement uses TRBV6-5 and TRBJ2-5, with D possibly TRBD2 on 6 matching bases. CDR1 is MNHEY, CDR2 SVGAGI, per germline. This CDR3 is built from 12 residues. The V end was cut by 8 bases, the J end by 4 bases, with 11 bases between.

The gene calls are TRBV10-1 and TRBJ2-1, with TRBD2 matching 9 bases. Looked up from germline, CDR1 is WNHNN and CDR2 is SYGVQD (reference sequence). The CDR3 totals 12 residues. V lost 10 bases, J lost 8 bases, and 6 bases stayed unmatched. The CDR3 is CATQGLAYEQFF. DNA of the CDR3: TGCGCCACCCAGGGACTAGCTTATGAGCAGTTCTTC.

This clone was observed once. The chain uses TRBV4-3 and TRBJ2-1; 11 bases map to TRBD2. Germline CDR1 reads LGHNA; CDR2 reads YSLEER. J gave up 7 bases and V 1 base, and 3 bases lay outside the gene matches. The CDR3 loop spans 15 amino acids. This CDR3 reads CASSQVASGRNEQFF. CDR3 bases: TGCGCCAGCAGCCAAGTAGCTAGCGGGAGGAATGAGCAGTTCTTC.

The chain uses TRBV2 and TRBJ2-7; D not resolved. Germline V CDR1 and CDR2: SNHLY, FYNNEI. The CDR3 is 13 residues long. V lost 6 bases, J lost 5 bases, and 14 bases lay in between. This chain's CDR3 is CASRPDIADEQYF. The CDR3 DNA reads TGTGCCAGCAGGCCAGACATAGCTGACGAGCAGTACTTC.

The chain carries TRBV28 and TRBJ1-2; the D gene is possibly TRBD1 (5 bases). Germline lookup yields CDR1 MDHEN and CDR2 SYDVKM. Trimming removed 6 bases from V and 6 bases from J, with 20 bases in between. The CDR3 covers 15 residues. The CDR3 protein is CASSPPVGQLDGYTF. The CDR3 nucleotides read TGTGCCAGCAGCCCGCCTGTCGGACAACTGGATGGCTACACCTTC.

This chain's CDR3 is CASSRSLMNTEAFF. CDR3 in DNA: TGCGCCAGCAGCCGGAGCCTCATGAACACTGAAGCTTTCTTT. The chain employs TRBV5-1 and TRBJ1-1, with D unclear. Germline V CDR1 and CDR2: SGHRS, YFSETQ. The CDR3 is 14 residues long. V lost 4 bases and J lost 0, with 10 bases in between. Filled out from reference TRBV5-1 and TRBJ1-1, the complete variable domain reads KAGVTQTPRYLIKTRGQQVTLSCSPISGHRSVSWYQQTPGQGLQFLFEYFSETQRNKGNFPGRFSGRQFSNSRSEMNVSTLELGDSALYLCASSRSLMNTEAFFGQGTRLTVV.

This chain joins TRBV6-1 and TRBJ2-1; D remains unclear. CDR1 MNHNS and CDR2 SASEGT come from the germline V gene. Deletions cut 10 bases from V and 3 bases from J, with 13 bases between. The CDR3 length is 13 residues. The CDR3 DNA reads TGTGCCACTAAGCGATTAGTCTACAATGAGCAGTTCTTC. Translating it yields CATKRLVYNEQFF.

This sequence joins TRBV19 and TRBJ2-1; TRBD2 matches at 7 bases. The germline V gene encodes CDR1 LNHDA and CDR2 SQIVND (reference sequence). This CDR3 comprises 17 residues. J lost 6 bases, V lost 9 bases, and 20 bases had no gene match. The CDR3 here is CASRNFPNPTGGNEQFF. The CDR3 nucleotides are TGTGCCAGCCGAAATTTCCCCAACCCCACGGGAGGCAATGAGCAGTTCTTC.

This rearrangement joins TRBV5-1 to TRBJ2-1; no definite D call. The CDR3 covers 14 residues. Trimming pared 6 bases from V and 6 bases from J, leaving 16 bases between. CDR1 and CDR2 (germline): SGHRS, YFSETQ. CDR3 sequence reads: CASKEVGVGNEQFF. CDR3 in DNA: TGCGCCAGCAAAGAGGTAGGCGTAGGCAATGAGCAGTTCTTC.